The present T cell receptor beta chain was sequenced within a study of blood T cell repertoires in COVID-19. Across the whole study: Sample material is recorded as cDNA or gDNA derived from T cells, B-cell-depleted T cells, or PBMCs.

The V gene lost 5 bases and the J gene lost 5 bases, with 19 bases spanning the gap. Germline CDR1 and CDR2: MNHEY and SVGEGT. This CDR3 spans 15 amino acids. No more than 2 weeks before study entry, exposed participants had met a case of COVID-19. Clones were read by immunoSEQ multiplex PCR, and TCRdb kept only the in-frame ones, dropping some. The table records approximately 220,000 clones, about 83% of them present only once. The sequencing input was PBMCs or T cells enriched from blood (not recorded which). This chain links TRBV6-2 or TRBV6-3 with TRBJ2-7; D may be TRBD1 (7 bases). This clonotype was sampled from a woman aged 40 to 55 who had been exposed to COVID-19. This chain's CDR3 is CASSPLTRGLHEQYF. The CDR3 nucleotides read TGTGCCAGCAGTCCCCTGACTAGGGGGCTACACGAGCAGTACTTC.